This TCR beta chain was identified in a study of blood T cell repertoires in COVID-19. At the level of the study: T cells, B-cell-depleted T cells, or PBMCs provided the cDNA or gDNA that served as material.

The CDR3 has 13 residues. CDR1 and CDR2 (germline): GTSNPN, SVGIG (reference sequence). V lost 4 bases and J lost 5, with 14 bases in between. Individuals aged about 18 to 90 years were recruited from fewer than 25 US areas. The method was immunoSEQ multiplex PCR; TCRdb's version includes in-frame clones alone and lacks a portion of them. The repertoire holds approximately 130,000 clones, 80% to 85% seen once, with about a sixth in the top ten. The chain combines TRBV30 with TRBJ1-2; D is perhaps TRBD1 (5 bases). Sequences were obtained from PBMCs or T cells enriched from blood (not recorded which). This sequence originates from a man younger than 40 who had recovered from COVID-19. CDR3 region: CAWMSLGGYGYTF. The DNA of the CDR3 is TGTGCCTGGATGTCCCTCGGGGGATATGGCTACACCTTC. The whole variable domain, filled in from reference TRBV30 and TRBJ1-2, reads SQTIHQWPATLVQPVGSPLSLECTVEGTSNPNLYWYRQAAGRGLQLLFYSVGIGQISSEVPQNLSASRPQDRQFILSSKKLLLSDSGFYLCAWMSLGGYGYTFGSGTRLTVV.